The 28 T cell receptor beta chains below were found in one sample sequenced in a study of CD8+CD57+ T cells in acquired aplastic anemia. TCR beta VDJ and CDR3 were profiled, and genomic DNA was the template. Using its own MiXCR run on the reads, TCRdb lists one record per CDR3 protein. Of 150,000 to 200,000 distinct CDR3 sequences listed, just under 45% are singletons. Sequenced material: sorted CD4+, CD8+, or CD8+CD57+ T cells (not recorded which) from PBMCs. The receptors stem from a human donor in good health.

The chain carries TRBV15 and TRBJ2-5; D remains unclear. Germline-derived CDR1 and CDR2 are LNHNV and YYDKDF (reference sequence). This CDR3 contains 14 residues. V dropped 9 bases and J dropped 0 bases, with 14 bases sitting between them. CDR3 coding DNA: TGTGCCACTCAAGGCAAGGGCCACCAAGAGACCCAGTACTTC. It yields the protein CATQGKGHQETQYF. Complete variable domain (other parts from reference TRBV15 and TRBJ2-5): DAMVIQNPRYQVTQFGKPVTLSCSQTLNHNVMYWYQQKSSQAPKLLFHYYDKDFNNEADTPDNFQSRRPNTSFCFLDIRSPGLGDTAMYLCATQGKGHQETQYFGPGTRLLVL.

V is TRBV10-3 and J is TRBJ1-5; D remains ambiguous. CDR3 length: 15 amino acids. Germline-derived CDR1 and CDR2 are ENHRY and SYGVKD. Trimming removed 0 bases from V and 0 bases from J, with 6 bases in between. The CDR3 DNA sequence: TGTGCCATCAGTGAGTCAGGATATAGCAATCAGCCCCAGCATTTT. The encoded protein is CAISESGYSNQPQHF.

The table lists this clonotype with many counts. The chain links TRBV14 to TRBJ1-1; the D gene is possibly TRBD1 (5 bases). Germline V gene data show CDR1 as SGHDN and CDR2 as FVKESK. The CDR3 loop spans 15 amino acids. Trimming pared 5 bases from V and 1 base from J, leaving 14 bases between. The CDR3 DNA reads TGTGCCAGCAGCTCAACCGGGGGGAAGAACACTGAAGCTTTCTTT. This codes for CASSSTGGKNTEAFF.

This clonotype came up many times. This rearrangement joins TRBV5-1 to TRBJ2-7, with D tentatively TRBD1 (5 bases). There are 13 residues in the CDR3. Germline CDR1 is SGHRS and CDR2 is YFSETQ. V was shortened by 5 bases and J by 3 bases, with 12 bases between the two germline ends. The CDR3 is CASRQGLNYEQYF. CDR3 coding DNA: TGCGCCAGCAGGCAGGGCCTGAACTACGAGCAGTACTTC.

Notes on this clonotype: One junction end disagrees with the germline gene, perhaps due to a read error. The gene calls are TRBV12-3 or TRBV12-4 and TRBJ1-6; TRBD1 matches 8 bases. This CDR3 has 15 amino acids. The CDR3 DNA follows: TGTGCCAGCAGCCTAGGACAGGGCAGTAACTCACCCCTCTACTTT. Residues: CASSLGQGSNSPLYF.

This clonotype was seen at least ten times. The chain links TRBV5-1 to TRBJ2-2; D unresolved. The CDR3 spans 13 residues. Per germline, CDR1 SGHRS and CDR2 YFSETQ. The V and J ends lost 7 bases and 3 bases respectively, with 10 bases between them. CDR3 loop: CASGDQYTGELFF. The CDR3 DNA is TGCGCCAGCGGCGATCAGTACACCGGGGAGCTGTTTTTT.

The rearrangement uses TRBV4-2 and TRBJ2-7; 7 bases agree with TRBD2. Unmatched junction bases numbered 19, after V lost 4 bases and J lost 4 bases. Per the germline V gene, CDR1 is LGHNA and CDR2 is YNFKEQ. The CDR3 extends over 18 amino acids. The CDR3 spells CASSPGGQLLGSAYEQYF. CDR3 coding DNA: TGTGCCAGCAGCCCGGGGGGTCAACTTTTAGGGTCCGCTTACGAGCAGTACTTC.

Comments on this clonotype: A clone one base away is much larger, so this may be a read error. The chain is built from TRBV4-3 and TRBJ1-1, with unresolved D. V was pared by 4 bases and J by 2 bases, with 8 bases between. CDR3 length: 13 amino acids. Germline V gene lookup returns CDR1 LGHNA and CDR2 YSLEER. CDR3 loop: CASSLGINTEAFF. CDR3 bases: TGCGCCAGCAGCCTCGGAATAAACACTGAAGCTTTCTTT.

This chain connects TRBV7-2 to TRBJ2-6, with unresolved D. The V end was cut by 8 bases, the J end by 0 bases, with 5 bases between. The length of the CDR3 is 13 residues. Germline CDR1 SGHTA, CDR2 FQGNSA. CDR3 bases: TGTGCCAGCGGGTTCTCTGGGGCCAACGTCCTGACTTTC. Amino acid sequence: CASGFSGANVLTF.

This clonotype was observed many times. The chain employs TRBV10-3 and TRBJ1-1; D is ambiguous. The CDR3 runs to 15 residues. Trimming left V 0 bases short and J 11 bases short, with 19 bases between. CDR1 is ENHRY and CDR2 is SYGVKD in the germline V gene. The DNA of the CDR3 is TGTGCCATCAGTGAGTCGGGTCGTCTCGGATCGTTGGCTTTCTTT. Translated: CAISESGRLGSLAFF.

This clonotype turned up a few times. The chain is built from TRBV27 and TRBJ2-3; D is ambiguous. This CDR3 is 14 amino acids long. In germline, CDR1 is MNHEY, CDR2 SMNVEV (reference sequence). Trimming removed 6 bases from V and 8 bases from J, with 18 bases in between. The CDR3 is CASRSLIGSATQYF. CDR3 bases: TGTGCCAGCAGATCCTTGATTGGTTCGGCTACGCAGTATTTT.

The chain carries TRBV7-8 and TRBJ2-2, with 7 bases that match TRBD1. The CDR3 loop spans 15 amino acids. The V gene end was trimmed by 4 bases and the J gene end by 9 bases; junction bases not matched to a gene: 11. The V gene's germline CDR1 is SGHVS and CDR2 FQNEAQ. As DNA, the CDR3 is TGTGCCAGCAGCTCCCGACAGGGAAGTAACCGGGAGCTGTTTTTT. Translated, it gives CASSSRQGSNRELFF.

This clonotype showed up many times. The CDR3: CASSLGENRGLGETQYF. In DNA, the CDR3 is TGCGCCAGCAGCTTGGGGGAGAACAGGGGATTAGGAGAGACCCAGTACTTC. The V and J genes are TRBV5-1 and TRBJ2-5; TRBD1 agrees at 7 bases. V was pared by 0 bases and J by 4 bases, with 12 bases of the junction left unmatched. Germline assignment: CDR1 SGHRS and CDR2 YFSETQ. There are 17 residues in the CDR3.

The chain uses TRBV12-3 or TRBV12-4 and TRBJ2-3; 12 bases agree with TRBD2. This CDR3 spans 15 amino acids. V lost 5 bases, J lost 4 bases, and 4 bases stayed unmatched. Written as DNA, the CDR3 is TGTGCCAGCAGTCGACTAGCGGGGGCGGCAGATACGCAGTATTTT. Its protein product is CASSRLAGAADTQYF.

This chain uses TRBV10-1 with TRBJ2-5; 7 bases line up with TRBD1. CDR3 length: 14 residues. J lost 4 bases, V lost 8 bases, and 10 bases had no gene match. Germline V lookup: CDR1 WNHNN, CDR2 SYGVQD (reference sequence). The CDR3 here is CASGESYRGETQYF. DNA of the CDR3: TGCGCCAGCGGCGAATCTTACAGGGGAGAGACCCAGTACTTC.

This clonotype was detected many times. The CDR3 region has the DNA TGTGCCAGCAGCCTAAGGACAGGGAACACCGGGGAGCTGTTTTTT. Translation: CASSLRTGNTGELFF. The V and J genes are TRBV14 and TRBJ2-2; the match to TRBD1 covers 7 bases. The germline gives CDR1 SGHDN, CDR2 FVKESK. The J segment lost 1 base and the V segment lost 4 bases, leaving 3 bases of the junction unmatched. The CDR3 loop spans 15 amino acids.

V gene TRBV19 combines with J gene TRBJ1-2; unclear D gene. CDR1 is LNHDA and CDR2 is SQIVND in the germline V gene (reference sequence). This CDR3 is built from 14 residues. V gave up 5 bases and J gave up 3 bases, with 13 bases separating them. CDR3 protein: CASSPSTDYYGYTF. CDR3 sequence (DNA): TGTGCCAGTAGTCCCTCGACGGATTACTATGGCTACACCTTC.

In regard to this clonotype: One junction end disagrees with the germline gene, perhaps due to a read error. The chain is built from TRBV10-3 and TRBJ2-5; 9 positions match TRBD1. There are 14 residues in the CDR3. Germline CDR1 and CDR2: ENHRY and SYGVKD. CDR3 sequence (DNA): TGTGCCATCAGTGATTACAGGGGGCAAGAGACCCAGCACTTC. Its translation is CAISDYRGQETQHF.

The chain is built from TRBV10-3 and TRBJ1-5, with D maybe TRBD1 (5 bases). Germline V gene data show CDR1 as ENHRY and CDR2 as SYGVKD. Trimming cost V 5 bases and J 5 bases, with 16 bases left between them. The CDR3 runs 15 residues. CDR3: CAISPVGGSDQPQHF. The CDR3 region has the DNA TGTGCCATCAGTCCCGTCGGGGGATCCGATCAGCCCCAGCATTTT.

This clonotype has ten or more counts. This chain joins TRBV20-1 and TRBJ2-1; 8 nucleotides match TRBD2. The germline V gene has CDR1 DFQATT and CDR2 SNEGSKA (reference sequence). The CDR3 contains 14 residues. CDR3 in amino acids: CGSLRAGAYNEQFF. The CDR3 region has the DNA TGCGGCTCCCTCAGAGCGGGAGCCTACAATGAGCAGTTCTTC.

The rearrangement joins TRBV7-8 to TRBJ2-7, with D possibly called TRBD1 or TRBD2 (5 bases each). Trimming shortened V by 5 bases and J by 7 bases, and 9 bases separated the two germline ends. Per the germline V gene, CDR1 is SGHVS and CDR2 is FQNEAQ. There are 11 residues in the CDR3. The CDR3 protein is CASSPEGEQYF. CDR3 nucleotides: TGTGCCAGCAGCCCAGAGGGGGAGCAGTACTTC.

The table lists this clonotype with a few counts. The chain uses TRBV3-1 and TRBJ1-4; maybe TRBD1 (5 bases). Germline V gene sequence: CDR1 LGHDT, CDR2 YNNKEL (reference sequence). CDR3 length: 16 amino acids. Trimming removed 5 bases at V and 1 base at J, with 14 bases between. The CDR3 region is CASSWGSIQTNEKLFF. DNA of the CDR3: TGTGCCAGCAGCTGGGGCTCCATCCAAACTAATGAAAAACTGTTTTTT.

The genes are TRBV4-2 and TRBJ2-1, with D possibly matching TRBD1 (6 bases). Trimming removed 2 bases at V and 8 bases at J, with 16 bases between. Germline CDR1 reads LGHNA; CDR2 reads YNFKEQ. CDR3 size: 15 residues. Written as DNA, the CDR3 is TGTGCCAGCAGCCAAAAGACAGGACCAAGGGATGAGCAGTTCTTC. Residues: CASSQKTGPRDEQFF.

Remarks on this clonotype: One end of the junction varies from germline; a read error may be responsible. The DNA of the CDR3 is TGTGCCAGCAGCCGACTAGCGGGCTATGAGCGGTACTTC. Translation: CASSRLAGYERYF. The chain combines TRBV7-2 with TRBJ2-7; 10 bases match TRBD2. The CDR3 has 13 amino acids. Germline V gene sequence: CDR1 SGHTA, CDR2 FQGNSA.

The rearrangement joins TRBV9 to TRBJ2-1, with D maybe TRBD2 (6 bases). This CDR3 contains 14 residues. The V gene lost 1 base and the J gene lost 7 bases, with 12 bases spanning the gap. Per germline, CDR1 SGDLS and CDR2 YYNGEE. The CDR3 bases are TGTGCCAGCAGCGTAAACCCCCGGGGGAATGAGCAGTTCTTC. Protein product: CASSVNPRGNEQFF.

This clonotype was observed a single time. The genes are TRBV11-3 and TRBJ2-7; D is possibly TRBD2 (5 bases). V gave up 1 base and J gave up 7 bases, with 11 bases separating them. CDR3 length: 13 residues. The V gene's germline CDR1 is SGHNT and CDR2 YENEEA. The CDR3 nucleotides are TGTGCCAGCAGCTTAGGCAGTTCGGGGGAGCAGTACTTC. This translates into CASSLGSSGEQYF.

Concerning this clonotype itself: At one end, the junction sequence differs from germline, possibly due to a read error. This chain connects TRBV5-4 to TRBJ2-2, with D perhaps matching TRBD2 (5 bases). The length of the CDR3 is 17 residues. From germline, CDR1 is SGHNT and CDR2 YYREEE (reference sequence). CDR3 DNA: TGTGCCAGCAGCTTGGCAGCCGGTAACGCGAACACCGGGGAACTGTTTTTT. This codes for CASSLAAGNANTGELFF.

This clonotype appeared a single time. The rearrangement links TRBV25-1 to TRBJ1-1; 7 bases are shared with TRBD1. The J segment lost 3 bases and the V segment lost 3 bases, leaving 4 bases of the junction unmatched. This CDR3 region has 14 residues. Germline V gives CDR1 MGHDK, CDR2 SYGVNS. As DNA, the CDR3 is TGTGCCAGCAGTGAGTTACAGGGGTACACTGAAGCTTTCTTT. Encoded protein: CASSELQGYTEAFF.